The rows below give T cell receptor beta chains drawn from one sample of a study of blood T cell repertoires in COVID-19. The repertoire was sequenced with immunoSEQ multiplex PCR; TCRdb's copy has only in-frame clones and lacks some. Of about 180,000 clones listed, approximately 88% are singletons. The sequenced sample was peripheral blood. All receptors come from a woman in her 30s with acute or convalescent COVID-19. Both conserved end residues are part of each CDR3. A D gene is named only where the DNA matches it firmly. A row's size may be missing; if present it is once, few, many or a size class.

TRBJ2-1 | NA | NA | TRBV29-1 | CSVVASRSSYNEQFF | TGCAGCGTTGTGGCCTCTAGAAGCTCCTACAATGAGCAGTTCTTC
TRBJ1-1 | NA | TRBD1 | TRBV10-1 | CATSLAPTGLAEAFF | TGCGCCACCAGTTTAGCCCCGACAGGGTTGGCTGAAGCTTTCTTT
TRBJ1-5 | few | NA | TRBV18 | CASSPTGGGDQPQHF | TGTGCCAGCTCACCTACTGGGGGGGGCGATCAGCCCCAGCATTTT
TRBJ1-1 | NA | NA | TRBV7-9 | CASSRGPSYTEAFF | TGTGCCAGCAGCCGCGGCCCTTCTTACACTGAAGCTTTCTTT
TRBJ2-7 | NA | NA | TRBV6-5 | CASFHSGGSYEQYF | TGTGCCAGCTTCCACTCCGGCGGCTCCTACGAGCAGTACTTC
TRBJ2-7 | NA | NA | TRBV5-6 | CASSLAQSSYEQYF | TGTGCCAGCAGCTTGGCCCAGTCCTCCTACGAGCAGTACTTC
TRBJ1-4 | few | NA | TRBV6-5 | CASTGGFGEKLFF | TGTGCCAGCACCGGAGGATTTGGTGAAAAACTGTTTTTT
TRBJ1-6 | NA | NA | TRBV11-2 | CASSRQTPGSYNSPLHF | TGTGCCAGCAGCCGACAGACCCCTGGATCCTATAATTCACCCCTCCACTTT
TRBJ2-2 | NA | NA | TRBV7-9 | CASSLVVSSHTGELFF | TGTGCCAGCAGCTTAGTTGTGTCTTCCCACACCGGGGAGCTGTTTTTT
TRBJ2-1 | NA | TRBD1 | TRBV11-2 | CASSLFSTGVNEQFF | TGTGCCAGCAGCCTTTTTTCGACAGGGGTGAATGAGCAGTTCTTC
TRBJ1-1 | NA | NA | TRBV4-1 | CASSHEIGNTEAFF | TGCGCCAGCAGCCATGAAATCGGGAACACTGAAGCTTTCTTT
TRBJ1-2 | once | TRBD1 | TRBV6-6 | CASKIGQDPTNTF | TGTGCCAGCAAGATAGGACAGGATCCCACTAACACCTTC
TRBJ1-3 | once | TRBD1 | TRBV7-2 | CASSLGAQGRVGNTIYF | TGTGCCAGCAGCCTGGGGGCACAGGGGCGCGTTGGAAACACCATATATTTT
TRBJ2-5 | NA | NA | TRBV5-1 | CASSLETGLEETQYF | TGCGCCAGCAGCTTGGAAACAGGGTTGGAGGAGACCCAGTACTTC
TRBJ2-1 | NA | TRBD2 | TRBV18 | CASSSLAGDYNEQFF | TGTGCCAGCTCGTCACTAGCGGGAGACTACAATGAGCAGTTCTTC
TRBJ2-5 | NA | TRBD1 | TRBV20-1 | CSASTGQVGETQYF | TGCAGTGCTAGTACCGGACAGGTGGGAGAGACCCAGTACTTC
TRBJ1-3 | few | NA | TRBV2 | CASSGPRASGGNTIYF | TGTGCCAGCAGTGGACCCCGGGCCTCGGGAGGAAACACCATATATTTT
TRBJ2-1 | NA | NA | TRBV18 | CASSPRAPLNEQFF | TGTGCCAGCTCACCGCGGGCCCCTCTCAATGAGCAGTTCTTC
TRBJ2-1 | NA | NA | TRBV11-2 | CASSLNRALKFF | TGTGCCAGCAGCTTAAACCGAGCACTGAAGTTCTTC
TRBJ2-3 | NA | NA | TRBV5-1 | CASSLSGGYTDTQYF | TGCGCCAGCAGCTTGTCGGGTGGATACACAGATACGCAGTATTTT
TRBJ2-3 | few | NA | TRBV9 | CASSVEVRSSTDTQYF | TGTGCCAGCAGCGTAGAAGTTAGATCTAGCACAGATACGCAGTATTTT
TRBJ2-7 | NA | TRBD1 | TRBV6-5 | CASSRDSFYEQYF | TGTGCCAGCAGCCGGGACAGTTTCTACGAGCAGTACTTC
TRBJ2-5 | NA | NA | TRBV28 | CASGPQETQYF | TGTGCCTCGGGTCCACAAGAGACCCAGTACTTC
TRBJ2-1 | NA | TRBD1 | TRBV6-5 | CASTRTGFNEQFF | TGTGCCTCTACTAGGACAGGGTTCAATGAGCAGTTCTTC
TRBJ2-7 | NA | NA | TRBV5-6 | CASGRSYEQYF | TGTGCCAGCGGCAGATCCTACGAGCAGTACTTC
TRBJ1-1 | NA | NA | TRBV5-5 | CASSLEVAGFEAFF | TGTGCCAGCAGCTTGGAGGTGGCGGGGTTTGAAGCTTTCTTT
TRBJ1-2 | NA | NA | TRBV12-3/TRBV12-4 | CASSFIQGQTYTF | TGTGCCAGCAGTTTTATTCAGGGTCAAACCTACACCTTC